This T cell receptor (beta chain) originates from a study of blood T cell repertoires in COVID-19. Study background: Sites across the United States, Italy and Spain contributed samples from acute and convalescent COVID-19. Sample material is recorded as cDNA or gDNA derived from T cells, B-cell-depleted T cells, or PBMCs.

The CDR3 totals 17 residues. Germline V gene sequence: CDR1 SGHRS, CDR2 YFSETQ. Trimming cost V 5 bases and J 4 bases; bases outside gene matches: 15. Authors' analysis steps: Estimates of nucleated cell counts were drawn from the amplification of reference gene primers. TCRdb's copy holds only in-frame clones and misses some; the assay was immunoSEQ multiplex PCR. V and J calls plus clone size are reproduced from that table; the DNA served to infer D and trimming. Of fewer than 250,000 clones detected, about 85% appear once; the ten largest clones hold 1.5% to 2%. Sequenced sample: peripheral blood. This TCR was recovered from a man aged 65 to 79 with acute or convalescent COVID-19. This sequence joins TRBV5-1 and TRBJ2-1; TRBD1 agrees at 7 bases. Here the CDR3 DNA reads TGCGCCAGCAGTATAAGTGGACAGGCCCAGGGATACAATGAGCAGTTCTTC. Amino acid sequence: CASSISGQAQGYNEQFF.